This T cell receptor (beta chain) came from a study of OX40 agonist ivuxolimab in advanced cancers. Study-wide context: Ivuxolimab, which targeted the costimulatory receptor OX40 (CD134), was an agonistic, fully human IgG2 monoclonal antibody. A male proportion of roughly 80% and a mean age of 60 years, ranging from roughly 23 to 80, were recorded for the dose-escalation cohort. The paper describes the monotherapy dose-escalation part (N ≈ 49 patients) of the phase I trial of ivuxolimab. Partial responses occurred in three dose-escalation patients: two with cutaneous melanoma and one with hepatocellular carcinoma. The point of sequencing TCRbeta in the periphery was to test whether ivuxolimab changed TCR sequence diversity and drove clonal T-cell expansion. Patients were allowed to have had prior anti-PD-1, anti-PD-L1 or anti-CTLA-4 therapy, and approximately 39% of the dose-escalation patients had been treated with checkpoint inhibitors. Of the 50 to 55 dose-escalation patients, hepatocellular carcinoma was present in approximately 20, melanoma in around 15, renal cell carcinoma in 9 and head and neck cancer in 9. Intravenous ivuxolimab was administered to patients every 2 weeks at six dose levels: 0.01, 0.1, 0.3, 1.5, 3 and 10 mg/kg.

Patients with autoimmune disease history or receiving systemic immunosuppression were excluded from the trial. Peripheral blood for TCR sequencing was collected from all dose cohorts at baseline, on cycle 4 day 1, and on cycle 7 day 1. Samples came from an open-label, multicenter, first-in-human phase I dose-escalation trial of ivuxolimab. Adults with locally advanced or metastatic melanoma, renal cell, hepatocellular, or head and neck squamous cell carcinoma were enrolled in the trial. Before TCR sequencing, CD4+ and CD8+ T cells were separately sorted from peripheral blood. The germline V gene provides CDR1 SGDLS and CDR2 YYNGEE. Including the terminal cysteine and phenylalanine, the CDR3 comprises 17 residues. The CDR3 DNA has 51 bases and is translated from base 1. Deletion took 0 bases off V and 0 bases off J, with a span of 16 bases between the germline ends. The paper's findings and limits, for the study overall: On average, CD8+ T cells showed more expanded clones than CD4+ T cells after ivuxolimab. Low levels of normalized T-cell clonal expansion were also shown by some nonresponding patients. Antigen specificity was not determined for the clonally expanded peripheral T cells. In partial responders in the 0.1-3.0 mg/kg groups, normalized peripheral clonal expansion was found to be among the lowest, especially among CD8+ T cells. Clonal expansion of both CD4+ and CD8+ blood T cells was observed from baseline to week 6 at doses 0.1 to 3.0 mg/kg.

Genomic DNA was extracted from sorted cells for sequencing of the TCRbeta CDR3 region. TCRbeta CDR3 regions were sequenced using the immunoSEQ Assay. TCRdb carries this immuneACCESS record with in-frame sequences only. Its versions omit some clonotypes, under half of them owing to an unresolved V gene in the studies checked, with the rest unexplained. This sample gives 40,000 to 60,000 clones in total; 85% to 90% of them show up just once. About a tenth of the sample rests with the top ten. About this clone itself: Its antigen is not yet known. Per-nucleotide qualities are absent, and no much larger clonotype sits a single base away.

The receptor was derived from an adult with an advanced solid tumor such as melanoma, head and neck, liver or kidney cancer. The sequence links TRBV9 to TRBJ2-7; the best D guess is TRBD2, with 5 bases matching. The source was CD4+ or CD8+ T cells sorted from blood, collected in a trial of the OX40 agonist ivuxolimab. The CDR3 region reads CASSVERDRELSYEQYF. The bases read TGTGCCAGCAGCGTAGAGAGGGATCGGGAACTCTCCTACGAGCAGTACTTC.